The next 16 T cell receptor beta chains were all read from a single sample in a study of blood T cell repertoires in COVID-19. Clones were read by immunoSEQ multiplex PCR, and TCRdb kept only the in-frame ones, dropping some. This sample has approximately 150,000 clones, with approximately 89% found just once. The material sequenced was peripheral blood. The receptors derive from a man aged 60-69 years with active or convalescent COVID-19.

The rearrangement uses TRBV24-1 and TRBJ2-3, with a weak D call TRBD1 (5 bases). Per germline, CDR1 KGHDR and CDR2 SFDVKD. V dropped 2 bases and J dropped 4 bases, with 12 bases sitting between them. This CDR3 is built from 15 residues. CDR3 residues: CATSDSGRAPDTQYF. CDR3 DNA sequence: TGTGCCACCAGTGATTCGGGCAGGGCCCCAGATACGCAGTATTTT.

This clone was found a few times. The chain carries TRBV7-9 and TRBJ1-5; 10 nucleotides agree with TRBD1. V lost 5 bases to trimming and J lost 2 bases; unmatched junction nucleotides: 3. The CDR3 is 15 residues long. CDR1 is SEHNR, CDR2 FQNEAQ, per germline (reference sequence). The CDR3 sequence: CASSAGTGGNQPQHF. The DNA of the CDR3 is TGTGCCAGCAGCGCCGGGACAGGGGGCAATCAGCCCCAGCATTTT.

The chain is built from TRBV28 and TRBJ1-3; D unresolved. CDR3 size: 13 residues. V lost 3 bases and J lost 3, with 6 bases in between. Germline assignment: CDR1 MDHEN and CDR2 SYDVKM. The chain's CDR3 is CASSLFGGNTIYF. CDR3 bases: TGTGCCAGCAGTTTGTTCGGTGGAAACACCATATATTTT.

J is TRBJ2-3 and V is TRBV4-1, with 8 bases identical to TRBD1. The CDR3 contains 18 residues. V was clipped by 0 bases and J by 2 bases; unmatched bases: 10. Germline assignment: CDR1 MGHRA and CDR2 YSYEKL. The CDR3 DNA reads as TGCGCCAGCAGCCAAGAGATAAGGAGACAGGGGATCACAGATACGCAGTATTTT. Amino acid sequence: CASSQEIRRQGITDTQYF.

The chain combines TRBV3-1 (or the pseudogene TRBV3-2) with TRBJ1-6; no reliable D call. The germline V gene encodes CDR1 LGHDT and CDR2 YNNKEL (reference sequence). Trimming removed 4 bases at V and 7 bases at J, with 11 bases between. The CDR3 contains 14 residues. The chain's CDR3 is CASSLLTWNSPLHF. The CDR3 nucleotides read TGTGCCAGCAGCCTCCTTACTTGGAATTCACCCCTCCACTTT.

CDR3 nucleotides: TGTGCCAGCAGCGTAGGGTTGTCTAGCGGGAGGGGGAGCTCCTACGAGCAGTACTTC. As protein: CASSVGLSSGRGSSYEQYF. The chain couples TRBV9 to TRBJ2-7; TRBD2 aligns across 12 bases. Germline V gene data show CDR1 as SGDLS and CDR2 as YYNGEE. V shed 0 bases and J 0 bases; nucleotides not matched to a gene: 10. The CDR3 loop spans 19 amino acids.

The table lists this clone with a count of one. The chain combines TRBV19 with TRBJ2-2; D not certain. The V gene lost 0 bases and the J gene lost 5 bases, with 7 bases spanning the gap. The CDR3 spans 14 residues. Germline CDR1 is LNHDA and CDR2 is SQIVND (reference sequence). The CDR3 DNA follows: TGTGCCAGTAGTATAGATACCCTAACCGGGGAGCTGTTTTTT. Its translation is CASSIDTLTGELFF.

The rearrangement joins TRBV6-6 to TRBJ1-2; D uncertain. Per germline, CDR1 MNHNY and CDR2 SVGAGI (reference sequence). CDR3 size: 13 residues. The V gene lost 4 bases and the J gene lost 6 bases, with 12 bases spanning the gap. The CDR3 here is CASSLEGRNGYTF. As DNA, the CDR3 is TGTGCCAGCAGTTTAGAAGGGAGGAATGGCTACACCTTC.

The V and J genes are TRBV5-1 and TRBJ2-5, with 8 bases fitting TRBD1. CDR1 and CDR2 (germline): SGHRS, YFSETQ. The CDR3 covers 16 residues. V trimming: 1 base; J trimming: 1 base; junction bases outside the gene matches: 6. DNA of the CDR3: TGCGCCAGCAGCTTGTGGGGACAGGTTTTCCAAGAGACCCAGTACTTC. It codes for CASSLWGQVFQETQYF.

This clone was seen a few times. V and J are TRBV3-1 (or the pseudogene TRBV3-2) and TRBJ1-5, with D perhaps TRBD1 (6 bases). The ends were cut back, 4 bases at V and 6 bases at J, with 10 bases in the middle. The length of the CDR3 is 13 residues. The germline gives CDR1 LGHDT, CDR2 YNNKEL (reference sequence). CDR3 residues: CASSRGPAQPQHF. In DNA form, the CDR3 reads TGTGCCAGCAGCCGGGGGCCGGCTCAGCCCCAGCATTTT.

The chain couples TRBV19 to TRBJ2-5; 7 bases map to TRBD1. Germline V lookup: CDR1 LNHDA, CDR2 SQIVND (reference sequence). There are 14 residues in the CDR3. Losses at the gene ends were 5 bases for V and 2 bases for J; bases not matched to a gene: 5. The CDR3 DNA reads TGTGCCAGTAGTGTACAGACAGGGCAAGAGACCCAGTACTTC. Its protein product is CASSVQTGQETQYF.

The chain has TRBV9 and TRBJ2-3; D is ambiguous. Germline loops: CDR1 SGDLS, CDR2 YYNGEE. V was pared by 0 bases and J by 2 bases, with 4 bases between. This CDR3 has 13 amino acids. The chain's CDR3 is CASSVAHTDTQYF. CDR3 DNA sequence: TGTGCCAGCAGCGTAGCCCACACAGATACGCAGTATTTT.

The rearrangement links TRBV5-4 to TRBJ1-4, with D possibly TRBD1 on 6 matching bases. Germline CDR1 SGHNT, CDR2 YYREEE (reference sequence). The CDR3 runs to 14 residues. Trimming took off 0 bases at V and 6 bases at J, with 9 bases between the two ends. The DNA of the CDR3 is TGTGCCAGCAGCTTGGCAGGGGTTGATGAAAAACTGTTTTTT. Its protein is CASSLAGVDEKLFF.

The V call is TRBV10-1, the J call TRBJ2-1; TRBD1 might be the D (6 bases). This CDR3 contains 15 residues. In germline, CDR1 is WNHNN, CDR2 SYGVQD (reference sequence). V gave up 1 base and J gave up 4 bases, with 11 bases separating them. The CDR3 region is CASSELQGSYNEQFF. CDR3 nucleotide sequence: TGCGCCAGCAGTGAGTTACAGGGATCTTACAATGAGCAGTTCTTC.

V gene TRBV29-1 combines with J gene TRBJ2-5; TRBD1 agrees at 9 bases. Germline CDR1 and CDR2: SQVTM and ANQGSEA. CDR3 length: 17 residues. V was pared by 3 bases and J by 4 bases, with 15 bases of the junction left unmatched. The CDR3 spells CSVERTGGIRRTETQYF. The CDR3 nucleotides read TGCAGCGTTGAGCGCACAGGGGGCATTAGAAGAACAGAGACCCAGTACTTC.

The rearrangement links TRBV11-2 to TRBJ2-1; 9 nucleotides agree with TRBD2. CDR1 and CDR2 from the germline V gene are SGHAT and FQNNGV. The CDR3 length is 15 residues. The ends lost 4 bases at V and 9 bases at J; junction bases unmatched: 10. CDR3 amino acids: CASSYSGSGLSEQFF. The DNA of the CDR3 is TGTGCCAGCAGCTATAGCGGGAGTGGTTTATCTGAGCAGTTCTTC.